This entry lists 24 T cell receptor beta chains sequenced from one sample in a study of blood T cell repertoires in COVID-19. The repertoire was sequenced with immunoSEQ multiplex PCR; TCRdb's copy has only in-frame clones and lacks some. In the table there are approximately 320,000 clones, 65% to 90% of which are singletons. Sequences were obtained from peripheral blood. The receptors shown here come from a human donor in a cohort sampled during active COVID-19.

The sample holds a few counts of this clone. CDR3 protein: CASSKRTAYTEAFF. The CDR3 nucleotides are TGTGCCAGCAGCAAAAGGACAGCCTACACTGAAGCTTTCTTT. J is TRBJ1-1 and V is TRBV3-1 (or the pseudogene TRBV3-2); perhaps TRBD1 as D (6 bases). This CDR3 region has 14 residues. V was clipped by 5 bases and J by 3 bases, with 13 bases between them. The germline CDR1 and CDR2 sequences are LGHDT and YNNKEL (reference sequence).

The gene calls are TRBV24-1 and TRBJ1-4; TRBD1 aligns across 8 bases. V shed 4 bases, J shed 8 bases, and the junction held 8 bases outside the gene matches. Germline CDR1 KGHDR, CDR2 SFDVKD. CDR3 length equals 15 residues. CDR3 nucleotides: TGTGCCACCAGTGAGCCGACAGGGGCAAACGAAAAACTGTTTTTT. As protein: CATSEPTGANEKLFF.

This rearrangement joins TRBV29-1 to TRBJ2-1, with 7 bases matching TRBD1. Germline trimming cut 7 bases from V and 7 bases from J; bases unmatched to any gene: 4. This CDR3 is 11 amino acids long. Germline V gene data show CDR1 as SQVTM and CDR2 as ANQGSEA. Written as DNA, the CDR3 is TGCAGCGCCAAGGACAGGAATGAGCAGTTCTTC. This encodes CSAKDRNEQFF.

This sequence joins TRBV7-9 and TRBJ1-2; D call uncertain. Germline V gives CDR1 SEHNR, CDR2 FQNEAQ (reference sequence). This CDR3 is built from 12 residues. The V gene lost 3 bases and the J gene lost 6 bases, with 8 bases spanning the gap. The CDR3 is CASSLGVNGYTF. CDR3 sequence (DNA): TGTGCCAGCAGCTTGGGAGTCAATGGCTACACCTTC.

J is TRBJ2-7 and V is TRBV5-1; 10 positions match TRBD1. Germline trimming cut 4 bases from V and 2 bases from J; bases unmatched to any gene: 9. The CDR3 has 16 residues. Per germline, CDR1 SGHRS and CDR2 YFSETQ. The CDR3 DNA reads TGCGCCAGCAGCACCCAAGACAGGGGGCGGACCTACGAGCAGTACTTC. This gives the protein CASSTQDRGRTYEQYF.

This rearrangement joins TRBV21-1 to TRBJ2-2; TRBD1, the table's D call, was not compared with the DNA. TRBV21-1 is reported as a pseudogene. The CDR3 has 14 residues. The CDR3 protein is CASSKGADTGELFF. In DNA, the CDR3 is TGTGCCAGCAGCAAAGGGGCAGACACCGGGGAGCTGTTTTTT.

The chain carries TRBV5-5 and TRBJ2-2, with D tentatively TRBD1 (6 bases). CDR1 is SGHKS, CDR2 YYEKEE, per germline (reference sequence). The V gene lost 0 bases and the J gene lost 6 bases, with 9 bases spanning the gap. CDR3 length: 14 amino acids. CDR3 amino acids: CASSLGGHSGELFF. Written as DNA, the CDR3 is TGTGCCAGCAGCTTGGGGGGACACTCCGGGGAGCTGTTTTTT.

The sample holds a few counts of this clone. The chain links TRBV3-1 (or the pseudogene TRBV3-2) to TRBJ1-5; 9 nucleotides match TRBD1. With 5 bases clipped from V and 7 bases from J, the junction kept 0 bases outside the gene matches. This CDR3 contains 12 residues. The V gene's germline CDR1 is LGHDT and CDR2 YNNKEL (reference sequence). CDR3 sequence reads: CASSDRGQPQHF. Written as DNA, the CDR3 is TGTGCCAGCAGCGACAGGGGGCAGCCCCAGCATTTT.

This rearrangement joins TRBV3-1 (or the pseudogene TRBV3-2) to TRBJ1-5, with 8 bases identical to TRBD1. The germline V gene encodes CDR1 LGHDT and CDR2 YNNKEL (reference sequence). V was clipped by 4 bases and J by 6 bases; unmatched bases: 5. CDR3 size: 14 residues. The CDR3 loop is CASSRGQGAQPQHF. The CDR3 region has the DNA TGTGCCAGCAGCCGCGGGCAGGGGGCTCAGCCCCAGCATTTT.

The V and J genes are TRBV7-8 and TRBJ2-1, with 7 nucleotides matching TRBD2. This CDR3 is 16 amino acids long. Per germline, CDR1 SGHVS and CDR2 FQNEAQ. V lost 8 bases to trimming and J lost 0 bases; unmatched junction nucleotides: 10. The CDR3 is CASSGGLPNSYNEQFF. CDR3 coding DNA: TGTGCCAGCTCGGGGGGACTTCCGAACTCCTACAATGAGCAGTTCTTC.

The CDR3 region is CASTLTANNEKLFF. DNA of the CDR3: TGTGCCAGCACCTTGACAGCTAATAATGAAAAACTGTTTTTT. The rearrangement uses TRBV6-5 and TRBJ1-4; perhaps TRBD1 as D (5 bases). Germline loops: CDR1 MNHEY, CDR2 SVGAGI. The CDR3 contains 14 residues. Trimming cost V 7 bases and J 4 bases, with 13 bases left between them.

V usage is TRBV24-1 and J usage is TRBJ2-1; D not resolved. V was pared by 8 bases and J by 3 bases, with 7 bases between. Per the germline V gene, CDR1 is KGHDR and CDR2 is SFDVKD. The length of the CDR3 is 12 residues. The CDR3 sequence is CATMASYNEQFF. The CDR3 DNA sequence: TGTGCCACCATGGCCAGCTACAATGAGCAGTTCTTC.

The rearrangement links TRBV7-6 to TRBJ2-7, with D tentatively TRBD2 (5 bases). CDR1 is SGHVS and CDR2 is FNYEAQ in the germline V gene. The CDR3 spans 13 residues. V shed 6 bases and J shed 2 bases, with 11 bases lying between them. The CDR3 here is CASSPDYTYEQYF. CDR3 DNA sequence: TGTGCCAGCAGTCCTGACTATACCTACGAGCAGTACTTC.

The rearrangement links TRBV7-9 to TRBJ1-2, with 7 positions matching TRBD1. The V gene end was trimmed by 5 bases and the J gene end by 3 bases; junction bases not matched to a gene: 9. The CDR3 consists of 15 residues. Germline V gives CDR1 SEHNR, CDR2 FQNEAQ (reference sequence). CDR3 bases: TGTGCCAGCAGCCTCGACAGGGAGAGGTACTATGGCTACACCTTC. This translates into CASSLDRERYYGYTF.

The chain links TRBV5-1 to TRBJ1-1, with unresolved D. The CDR3 totals 13 residues. Looked up from germline, CDR1 is SGHRS and CDR2 is YFSETQ. Trimming removed 0 bases at V and 2 bases at J, with 5 bases between. This CDR3 is CASSLGLNTEAFF. DNA of the CDR3: TGCGCCAGCAGCTTGGGACTAAACACTGAAGCTTTCTTT.

Comment on this clone: Other DNA sequences in the sample encode the same CDR3. The chain is built from TRBV24-1 and TRBJ2-2; 7 bases fit TRBD1. The CDR3 runs to 14 residues. CDR1 is KGHDR and CDR2 is SFDVKD in the germline V gene. V was clipped by 1 base and J by 5 bases; unmatched bases: 0. CDR3: CATSDFRGTGELFF. CDR3 coding DNA: TGTGCCACCAGTGATTTCAGGGGGACCGGGGAGCTGTTTTTT.

In its sample, this clone was seen many times. The rearrangement joins TRBV20-1 to TRBJ1-6, with D possibly being TRBD1 (5 bases). Germline CDR1 and CDR2: DFQATT and SNEGSKA (reference sequence). Trimming left V 3 bases short and J 4 bases short, with 13 bases between. This CDR3 is 15 amino acids long. CDR3 sequence reads: CSASEGPMYNSPLHF. CDR3 nucleotides: TGCAGTGCTAGTGAGGGGCCCATGTATAATTCACCCCTCCACTTT.

CDR3 region: CASSDSGDNSPLHF. CDR3 sequence (DNA): TGTGCCAGCAGTGACAGCGGGGACAATTCACCCCTCCACTTT. This chain links TRBV6-4 with TRBJ1-6, with a tentative D call TRBD1 (5 bases). Germline assignment: CDR1 MRHNA and CDR2 SNTAGT. The CDR3 extends over 14 amino acids. The ends were cut back, 2 bases at V and 7 bases at J, with 9 bases in the middle.

The rearrangement uses TRBV27 and TRBJ1-2; the D gene is possibly TRBD1 (6 bases). Per the germline V gene, CDR1 is MNHEY and CDR2 is SMNVEV (reference sequence). With 7 bases removed from V and 5 bases from J, the gap between germline ends came to 17 bases. This CDR3 is 14 amino acids long. The DNA of the CDR3 is TGTGCCAGCAAGGGGGATATTGAAGGGTATGGCTACACCTTC. Its protein is CASKGDIEGYGYTF.

This rearrangement joins TRBV20-1 to TRBJ1-2; D is unresolved. CDR1 DFQATT and CDR2 SNEGSKA come from the germline V gene (reference sequence). V was trimmed by 6 bases and J by 7 bases, leaving 12 bases between them. This CDR3 has 11 amino acids. As DNA, the CDR3 is TGCAGTGCAACTGACTCATTTGGCTACACCTTC. Translation gives CSATDSFGYTF.

The chain joins TRBV7-3 to TRBJ2-3; 10 bases align to TRBD2. The length of the CDR3 is 14 residues. The ends lost 2 bases at V and 5 bases at J; junction bases unmatched: 1. The germline CDR1 and CDR2 sequences are SGHTA and FQGTGA. CDR3 DNA: TGTGCCAGCAGCTTAGTAGCGGGGGGAGATACGCAGTATTTT. Amino acids: CASSLVAGGDTQYF.

Only one count was recorded for this clone. V is TRBV19 and J is TRBJ1-3; tentative D call: TRBD1 (6 bases). The CDR3 contains 13 residues. Trimming removed 6 bases at V and 5 bases at J, with 11 bases between. Per germline, CDR1 LNHDA and CDR2 SQIVND (reference sequence). CDR3 DNA sequence: TGTGCCAGTAGGGGGGCAGGGCGAAACACCATATATTTT. This sequence encodes CASRGAGRNTIYF.

The chain carries TRBV19 and TRBJ1-5, with TRBD1 as a possible D gene (6 bases). Germline-derived CDR1 and CDR2 are LNHDA and SQIVND (reference sequence). Deletions cut 3 bases from V and 0 bases from J, with 15 bases between. The CDR3 extends over 17 amino acids. CDR3 residues: CASSITWTEYSNQPQHF. The CDR3 region has the DNA TGTGCCAGTAGTATTACCTGGACAGAATATAGCAATCAGCCCCAGCATTTT. The full variable domain, rest sourced from reference TRBV19 and TRBJ1-5, is DGGITQSPKYLFRKEGQNVTLSCEQNLNHDAMYWYRQDPGQGLRLIYYSQIVNDFQKGDIAEGYSVSREKKESFPLTVTSAQKNPTAFYLCASSITWTEYSNQPQHFGDGTRLSIL.

The chain uses TRBV7-9 and TRBJ1-1, with a possible D match to TRBD1 (6 bases). Germline V gives CDR1 SEHNR, CDR2 FQNEAQ (reference sequence). This CDR3 has 15 residues. Trimming pared 3 bases from V and 0 bases from J, leaving 11 bases between. Here the CDR3 DNA reads TGTGCCAGCAGCTTCGGGGACATCCTGAACACTGAAGCTTTCTTT. Translated: CASSFGDILNTEAFF.